The sequence of this TCR beta chain was determined in a study of monozygotic twins with inflammatory bowel disease. Study-level findings and limits: Patient repertoires may have gained variability from differing immunosuppressive treatments. Repertoire similarity did not differ between concordant and discordant twins, possibly owing to limited power.

The CDR3 spans 13 residues. Germline V gives CDR1 LNHDA, CDR2 SQIVND (reference sequence). A 6-nucleotide sample barcode was carried by the UMIs, which template switching added. Each CDR3 protein gets one entry in TCRdb, which reprocessed the 5' RACE reads and gives no DNA. Its listing shows roughly 140,000 distinct CDR3 sequences. About this clonotype: Its antigen is undetermined.

The chain couples TRBV19 to TRBJ1-2; the TRBD1 assignment by TCRdb is unverifiable without DNA. Sample: blood. The TCR sequence derives from a human donor with ulcerative colitis or Crohn's disease, or a healthy co-twin of an affected twin (not recorded which). The CDR3 region is CASNAWGIHGYTF.